This TCR beta chain appears in the sequencing data of a study of T-cell reconstitution after alpha-beta-depleted transplantation in children. Germline CDR1 and CDR2: LNHDA and SQIVND (reference sequence). The CDR3 spans 15 residues. Trimming stripped 8 bases from V and 1 base from J, with 15 bases between. Unique molecular identifiers were incorporated during preparation of the TCRbeta library. TCRdb re-derived calls from the PCR reads in MiXCR, one entry per CDR3 protein. The sample shows nearly 550,000 distinct CDR3 sequences, around 19% of them seen only once. This clonotype was seen more than once but under ten times.

Sequencing used PBMCs from the stem cell graft donor, obtained from the stem cell graft. The sequence was obtained from a human donor who donated a stem cell graft to a child with acute lymphoblastic leukemia. V is TRBV19 and J is TRBJ1-5, with D tentatively TRBD1 (5 bases). The DNA of the CDR3 is TGTGCCAGTCTCCACAGGTCGGGAAGCAATCAGCCCCAGCATTTT. Protein: CASLHRSGSNQPQHF.